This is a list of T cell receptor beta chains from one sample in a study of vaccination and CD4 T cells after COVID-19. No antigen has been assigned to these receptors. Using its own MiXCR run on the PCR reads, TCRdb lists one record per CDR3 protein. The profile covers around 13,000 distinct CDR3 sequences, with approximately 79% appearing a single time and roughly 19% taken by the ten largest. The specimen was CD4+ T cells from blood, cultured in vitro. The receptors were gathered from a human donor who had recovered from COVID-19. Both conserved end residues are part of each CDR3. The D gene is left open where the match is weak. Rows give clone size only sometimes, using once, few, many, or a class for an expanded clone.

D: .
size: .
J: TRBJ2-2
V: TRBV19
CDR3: CASSIVTGRTGELFF
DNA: TGTGCCAGTAGTATAGTCACAGGTCGGACCGGGGAGCTGTTTTTT

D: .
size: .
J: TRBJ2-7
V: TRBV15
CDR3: CATSRGITYEQYF
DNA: TGTGCCACCAGCAGGGGCATAACCTACGAGCAGTACTTC

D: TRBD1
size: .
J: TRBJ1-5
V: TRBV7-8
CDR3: CASSLEGQENQPQHF
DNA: TGTGCCAGCAGCTTAGAGGGACAGGAGAATCAGCCCCAGCATTTT

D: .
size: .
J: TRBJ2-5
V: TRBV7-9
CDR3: CASSFRAGAQETQYF
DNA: TGTGCCAGCAGCTTTAGGGCAGGGGCTCAAGAGACCCAGTACTTC

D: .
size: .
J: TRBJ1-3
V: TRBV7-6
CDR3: CASSLAVGNTGNTIYF
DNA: TGTGCCAGCAGCTTAGCGGTGGGGAATACTGGAAACACCATATATTTT

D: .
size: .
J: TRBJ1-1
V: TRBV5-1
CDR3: CASSLIGNTEAFF
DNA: TGCGCCAGCAGCTTGATAGGGAACACTGAAGCTTTCTTT

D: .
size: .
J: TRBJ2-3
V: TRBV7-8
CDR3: CASSLVSAGFVRDTQYF
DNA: TGTGCCAGCAGCTTAGTTAGCGCAGGGTTCGTTAGAGATACGCAGTATTTT

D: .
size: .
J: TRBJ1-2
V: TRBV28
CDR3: CASSTPRETGGGYTF
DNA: TGTGCCAGCAGCACACCCAGGGAGACAGGCGGCGGCTACACCTTC

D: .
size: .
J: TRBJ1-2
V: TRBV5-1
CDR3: CASSLVTGQANYGYTF
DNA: TGCGCCAGCAGCTTGGTGACAGGACAAGCTAACTATGGCTACACCTTC

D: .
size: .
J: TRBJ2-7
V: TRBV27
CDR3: CASRPPGPHPGNYEQYF
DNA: TGTGCCAGCAGGCCTCCCGGGCCCCATCCCGGTAATTACGAGCAGTACTTC

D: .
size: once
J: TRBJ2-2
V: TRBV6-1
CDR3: CASSEWAGVDGELFF
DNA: TGTGCCAGCAGTGAATGGGCAGGGGTGGACGGGGAGCTGTTTTTT

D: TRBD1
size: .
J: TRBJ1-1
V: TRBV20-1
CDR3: CSARDRGTGVNTEAFF
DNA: TGCAGTGCTAGAGACCGAGGGACAGGGGTGAACACTGAAGCTTTCTTT

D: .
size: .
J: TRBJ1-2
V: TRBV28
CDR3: CASSIKGYFGYTF
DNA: TGTGCCAGCAGTATCAAGGGCTACTTCGGCTACACCTTC

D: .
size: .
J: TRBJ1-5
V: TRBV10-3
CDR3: CAIRRGANQPQHF
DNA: TGTGCCATCCGCAGAGGGGCAAATCAGCCCCAGCATTTT

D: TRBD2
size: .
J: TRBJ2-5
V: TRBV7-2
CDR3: CASSWTSGPQETQYF
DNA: TGTGCCAGCAGCTGGACTAGCGGGCCGCAAGAGACCCAGTACTTC

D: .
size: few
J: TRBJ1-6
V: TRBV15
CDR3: CATSRDSSVSPLHF
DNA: TGTGCCACCAGCAGAGATTCGTCAGTCTCACCCCTCCACTTT

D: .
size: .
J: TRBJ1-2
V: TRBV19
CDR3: CATSLGLNYGYTF
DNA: TGTGCCACCTCCTTGGGGCTTAACTATGGCTACACCTTC

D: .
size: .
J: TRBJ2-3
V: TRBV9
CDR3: CASSVGISSVADTQYF
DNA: TGTGCCAGCAGCGTAGGTATTTCTAGCGTTGCCGATACGCAGTATTTT

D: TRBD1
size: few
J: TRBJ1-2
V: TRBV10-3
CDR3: CAISDLGQGRDGYTF
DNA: TGTGCCATCAGTGATTTGGGACAGGGCAGGGATGGCTACACCTTC

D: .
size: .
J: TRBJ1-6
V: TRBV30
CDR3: CAWTLDRSPLHF
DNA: TGTGCCTGGACCCTTGATAGGTCACCCCTCCACTTT

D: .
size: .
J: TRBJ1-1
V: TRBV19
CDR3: CASRIGRLNTEAFF
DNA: TGTGCCAGTAGGATTGGACGGTTGAACACTGAAGCTTTCTTT

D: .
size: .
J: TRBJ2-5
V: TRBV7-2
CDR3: CASSLAALQETQYF
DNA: TGTGCCAGCAGTCTTGCGGCCCTCCAAGAGACCCAGTACTTC

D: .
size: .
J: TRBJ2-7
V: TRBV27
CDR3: CASSLKGPVYEQYF
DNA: TGTGCCAGCAGTTTAAAGGGCCCCGTCTACGAGCAGTACTTC

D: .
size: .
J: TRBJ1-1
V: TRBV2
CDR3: CASSDWLLGAEAFF
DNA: TGTGCCAGCAGTGATTGGCTTCTGGGGGCTGAAGCTTTCTTT

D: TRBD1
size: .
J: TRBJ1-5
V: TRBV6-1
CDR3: CASEDRANQPQHF
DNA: TGTGCCAGCGAAGACAGGGCCAATCAGCCCCAGCATTTT

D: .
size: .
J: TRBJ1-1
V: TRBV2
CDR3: CASSDTGNTEAFF
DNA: TGTGCCAGCAGTGACACGGGGAACACTGAAGCTTTCTTT

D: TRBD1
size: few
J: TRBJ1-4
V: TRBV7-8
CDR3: CASSLLGTANEKLFF
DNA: TGTGCCAGCAGCTTATTGGGGACAGCTAATGAAAAACTGTTTTTT

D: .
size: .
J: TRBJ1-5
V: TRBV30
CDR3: CAWSVRSNQPQHF
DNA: TGTGCCTGGAGTGTCCGATCAAATCAGCCCCAGCATTTT

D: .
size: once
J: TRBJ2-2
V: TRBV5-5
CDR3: CASSLMAANTGELFF
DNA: TGTGCCAGCAGCCTGATGGCAGCGAACACCGGGGAGCTGTTTTTT

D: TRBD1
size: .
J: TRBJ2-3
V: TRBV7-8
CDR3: CASSYLPGTGSTDTQYF
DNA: TGTGCCAGCAGCTACCTCCCCGGGACAGGCAGCACAGATACGCAGTATTTT

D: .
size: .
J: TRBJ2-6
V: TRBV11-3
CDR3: CASSLGGAGANVLTF
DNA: TGTGCCAGCAGCTTAGGGGGGGCTGGGGCCAACGTCCTGACTTTC

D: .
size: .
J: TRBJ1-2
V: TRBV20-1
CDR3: CLGTIANYGYTF
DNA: TGCCTCGGGACAATAGCTAACTATGGCTACACCTTC

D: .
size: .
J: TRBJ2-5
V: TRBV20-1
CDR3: CSASGLPEYQETQYF
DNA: TGCAGTGCTAGTGGGTTGCCAGAGTACCAAGAGACCCAGTACTTC

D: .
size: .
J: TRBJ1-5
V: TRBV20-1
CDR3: CSAPKGTFSNQPQHF
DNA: TGCAGTGCCCCAAAGGGGACTTTCAGCAATCAGCCCCAGCATTTT

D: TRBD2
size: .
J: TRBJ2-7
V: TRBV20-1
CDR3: CSARRVSGIPYEQYF
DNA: TGCAGTGCTCGCCGGGTTAGCGGGATCCCCTACGAGCAGTACTTC

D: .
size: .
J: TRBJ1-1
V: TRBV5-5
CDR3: CASSLVPANTEAFF
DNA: TGTGCCAGCAGCTTGGTCCCCGCGAACACTGAAGCTTTCTTT

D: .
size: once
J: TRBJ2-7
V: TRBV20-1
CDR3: CSASRGIGGSYEQYF
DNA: TGCAGTGCTTCCAGAGGGATCGGCGGCTCCTACGAGCAGTACTTC

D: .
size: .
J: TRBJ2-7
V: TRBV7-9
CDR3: CASSLVDRGRSYEQYF
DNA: TGTGCCAGCAGCTTAGTCGATCGGGGACGCTCCTACGAGCAGTACTTC

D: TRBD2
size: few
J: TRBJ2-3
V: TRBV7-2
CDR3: CASSLGASGRLDTQYF
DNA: TGTGCCAGCAGCTTAGGGGCTAGCGGGAGGTTAGATACGCAGTATTTT

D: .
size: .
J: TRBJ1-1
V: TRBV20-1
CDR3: CSVTPEGSYTEAFF
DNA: TGCAGTGTTACCCCGGAGGGGTCTTACACTGAAGCTTTCTTT

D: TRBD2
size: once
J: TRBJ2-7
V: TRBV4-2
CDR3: CASSPPGLAAEQYF
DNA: TGTGCCAGCAGCCCTCCCGGACTAGCGGCCGAGCAGTACTTC

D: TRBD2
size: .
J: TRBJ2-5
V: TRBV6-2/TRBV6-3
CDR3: CASSYGGLAGSGETQYF
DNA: TGTGCCAGCAGTTACGGTGGGCTAGCGGGAAGTGGGGAGACCCAGTACTTC

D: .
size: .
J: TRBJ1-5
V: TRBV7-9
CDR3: CASSLSPGTKVHGQPQHF
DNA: TGTGCCAGCAGCTTAAGTCCGGGTACAAAGGTTCACGGGCAGCCCCAGCATTTT

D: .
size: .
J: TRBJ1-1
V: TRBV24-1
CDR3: CATSDAGRTEAFF
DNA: TGTGCCACCAGTGACGCCGGACGGACTGAAGCTTTCTTT

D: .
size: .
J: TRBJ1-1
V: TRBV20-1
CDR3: CSAPMNTEAFF
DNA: TGCAGTGCTCCAATGAACACTGAAGCTTTCTTT

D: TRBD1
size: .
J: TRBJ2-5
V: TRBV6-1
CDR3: CASSAGQGGTQYF
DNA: TGTGCCAGCAGTGCGGGACAGGGAGGGACCCAGTACTTC

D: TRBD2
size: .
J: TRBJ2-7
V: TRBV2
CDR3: CASSATSLAYEQYF
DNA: TGTGCCAGCTCCGCGACTAGCTTGGCCTACGAGCAGTACTTC

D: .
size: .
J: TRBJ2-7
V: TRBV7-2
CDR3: CASSLAWATSYEQYF
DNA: TGTGCCAGCAGCTTAGCCTGGGCGACAAGCTACGAGCAGTACTTC